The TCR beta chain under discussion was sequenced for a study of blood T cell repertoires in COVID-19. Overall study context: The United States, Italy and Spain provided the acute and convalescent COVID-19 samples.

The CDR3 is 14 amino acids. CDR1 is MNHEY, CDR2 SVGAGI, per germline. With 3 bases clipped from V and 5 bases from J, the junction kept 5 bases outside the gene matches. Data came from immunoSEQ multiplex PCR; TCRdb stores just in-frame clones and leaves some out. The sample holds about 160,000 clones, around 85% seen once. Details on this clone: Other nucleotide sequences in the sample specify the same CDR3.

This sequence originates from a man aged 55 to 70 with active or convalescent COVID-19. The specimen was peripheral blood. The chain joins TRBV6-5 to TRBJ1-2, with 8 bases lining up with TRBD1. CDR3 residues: CASSYSGQGYGYTF. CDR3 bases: TGTGCCAGCAGTTATTCCGGACAGGGTTATGGCTACACCTTC.